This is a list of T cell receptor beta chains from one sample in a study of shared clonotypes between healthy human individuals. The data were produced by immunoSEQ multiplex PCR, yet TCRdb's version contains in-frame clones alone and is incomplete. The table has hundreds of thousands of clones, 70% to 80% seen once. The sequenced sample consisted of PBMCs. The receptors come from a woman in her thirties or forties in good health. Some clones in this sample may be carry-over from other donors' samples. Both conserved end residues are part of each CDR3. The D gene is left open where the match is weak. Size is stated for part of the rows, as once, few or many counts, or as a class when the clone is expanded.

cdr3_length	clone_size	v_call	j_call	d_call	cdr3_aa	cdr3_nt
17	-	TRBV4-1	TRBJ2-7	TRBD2	CASSQEGLAGGSYEQYF	TGCGCCAGCAGCCAAGAAGGACTAGCGGGAGGGTCCTACGAGCAGTACTTC
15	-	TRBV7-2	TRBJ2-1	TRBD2	CASSLEVREGGEQFF	TGTGCCAGCAGCTTAGAGGTGCGGGAGGGCGGTGAGCAGTTCTTC
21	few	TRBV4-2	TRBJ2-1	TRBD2	CASSQAIQAGGLPASYNEQFF	TGTGCCAGCAGCCAAGCCATTCAAGCGGGAGGGCTGCCAGCCTCCTACAATGAGCAGTTCTTC
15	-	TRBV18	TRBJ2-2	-	CASSSSTRGPGELFF	TGTGCCAGCTCATCCTCGACCCGGGGCCCCGGGGAGCTGTTTTTT
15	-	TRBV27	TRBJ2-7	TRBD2	CASSPRTSSSYEQYF	TGTGCCAGCAGCCCCCGGACTAGCAGCTCCTACGAGCAGTACTTC
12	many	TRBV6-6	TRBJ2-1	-	CASSPLGHEQFF	TGTGCCAGCAGCCCCCTGGGGCATGAGCAGTTCTTC
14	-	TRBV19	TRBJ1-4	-	CASSLRGHNEKLFF	TGTGCCAGTAGTCTCCGGGGACACAACGAAAAACTGTTTTTT
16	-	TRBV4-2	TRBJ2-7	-	CASSSPAGSVSHEQYF	TGTGCCAGCAGCTCTCCGGCGGGATCTGTTAGCCACGAGCAGTACTTC
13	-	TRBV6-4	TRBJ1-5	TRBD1	CASSPGQAQPQHF	TGTGCCAGCAGCCCTGGACAGGCTCAGCCCCAGCATTTT
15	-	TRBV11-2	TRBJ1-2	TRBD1	CASSRSGTVNYGYTF	TGTGCCAGCAGCCGCTCCGGGACAGTTAACTATGGCTACACCTTC
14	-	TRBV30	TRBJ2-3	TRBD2	CAWSRAGVPDTQYF	TGTGCCTGGAGTCGAGCGGGAGTACCAGATACGCAGTATTTT
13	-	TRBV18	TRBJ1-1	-	CASSQDQSVEAFF	TGTGCCAGCTCACAGGACCAGAGCGTTGAAGCTTTCTTT
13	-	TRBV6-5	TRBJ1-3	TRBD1	CASSRQQGSTMYF	TGTGCCAGCAGTAGACAACAGGGGAGCACCATGTATTTT
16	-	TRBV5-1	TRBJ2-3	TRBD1	CASSWLWDRGTDTQYF	TGCGCCAGCAGCTGGCTTTGGGACAGGGGCACAGATACGCAGTATTTT
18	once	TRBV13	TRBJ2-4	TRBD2	CASSLRTRTSGSMNIQYF	TGTGCCAGCAGCTTACGGACACGGACTAGCGGGAGTATGAACATTCAGTACTTC
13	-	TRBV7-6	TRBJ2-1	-	CSSSLGGTNEQFF	TGTTCCAGCAGCTTAGGGGGGACCAATGAGCAGTTCTTC
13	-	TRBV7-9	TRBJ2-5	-	CASSRGTVETQYF	TGTGCCAGCAGCCGCGGGACAGTCGAGACCCAGTACTTC
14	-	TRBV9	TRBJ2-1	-	CASSYTGNNNEQFF	TGTGCCAGCAGCTACACCGGGAACAACAATGAGCAGTTCTTC
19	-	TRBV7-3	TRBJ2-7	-	CASSLSWAPGPRSSYEQYF	TGTGCCAGCAGCTTAAGTTGGGCCCCGGGACCGAGGAGCTCCTACGAGCAGTACTTC
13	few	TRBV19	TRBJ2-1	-	CASSNVGGNEQFF	TGTGCCAGTAGTAACGTCGGGGGCAATGAGCAGTTCTTC
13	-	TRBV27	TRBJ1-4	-	CASRTAPNEKLFF	TGTGCCAGCCGGACAGCTCCTAATGAAAAACTGTTTTTT
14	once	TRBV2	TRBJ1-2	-	CASSEALPDDGYTF	TGTGCCAGCAGTGAAGCGCTCCCGGATGATGGCTACACCTTC
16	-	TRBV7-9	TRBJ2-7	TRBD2	CASSYPPGTSGYEQYF	TGTGCCAGCAGCTACCCTCCCGGGACTAGCGGCTACGAGCAGTACTTC
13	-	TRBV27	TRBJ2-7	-	CASSLEEDYEQYF	TGTGCCAGCAGTTTAGAGGAGGACTACGAGCAGTACTTC
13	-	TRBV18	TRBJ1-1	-	CASSDAGMSEAFF	TGTGCCAGCTCGGACGCCGGGATGTCAGAAGCTTTCTTT